The 5 T cell receptor beta chains in this list originate from one sample, sequenced in a study of blood T cell repertoires in COVID-19. The repertoire was sequenced with immunoSEQ multiplex PCR; TCRdb's copy has only in-frame clones and lacks some. The table shows 140,000 to 150,000 clones, with approximately 85% occurring only once. The specimen sequenced was peripheral blood. The receptors derive from a woman aged 60-70 years with COVID-19, enrolled during active disease.

This chain uses TRBV18 with TRBJ2-4, with 11 nucleotides matching TRBD1. This CDR3 comprises 14 residues. J lost 7 bases, V lost 6 bases, and 5 bases had no gene match. Germline V gives CDR1 KGHSH, CDR2 LQKENI. CDR3 sequence: CASSPGTGGNIQYF. The CDR3 DNA follows: TGTGCCAGCTCCCCGGGGACAGGGGGGAACATTCAGTACTTC.

This sequence joins TRBV12-3 or TRBV12-4 and TRBJ1-1; the D gene is possibly TRBD1 (6 bases). The CDR3 extends over 13 amino acids. V was cut by 5 bases and J by 3 bases, with 10 bases left in between. The CDR3 DNA follows: TGTGCCAGCAGTGTGACAGGCTACACTGAAGCTTTCTTT. It translates to CASSVTGYTEAFF.

The J gene is TRBJ2-5, the V gene TRBV14; weak D call: TRBD1 (6 bases). CDR1 is SGHDN and CDR2 is FVKESK in the germline V gene. V gave up 3 bases and J gave up 5 bases, with 16 bases separating them. The CDR3 is made up of 15 amino acids. CDR3 in DNA: TGTGCCAGCAGCCAGCTCCCAGGGGCCGGGGAGACCCAGTACTTC. Translating gives CASSQLPGAGETQYF.

V gene TRBV4-1 combines with J gene TRBJ1-2; D possibly corresponds to TRBD1 (6 bases). There are 15 residues in the CDR3. With 2 bases removed from V and 2 bases from J, the gap between germline ends came to 12 bases. Looked up from germline, CDR1 is MGHRA and CDR2 is YSYEKL. The DNA for the CDR3 is TGCGCCAGCAGCCAACCTACCACAGGGAACTATGGCTACACCTTC. Translated, it gives CASSQPTTGNYGYTF.

This chain links TRBV13 with TRBJ1-4; possibly TRBD1 for D (6 bases). The length of the CDR3 is 14 residues. V was clipped by 4 bases and J by 8 bases, with 14 bases between them. Germline CDR1 reads PRHDT; CDR2 reads FYEKMQ (reference sequence). Here the CDR3 reads CASSSGGLWEKLFF. The CDR3, as DNA: TGTGCCAGCAGCTCCGGGGGGCTGTGGGAAAAACTGTTTTTT.